This T cell receptor (beta chain) was identified in a study of blood T cells in healthy people across ages. A second PCR of 7 to 11 cycles used a sample-barcoded 5' primer and a J-beta primer mix. TCRdb reanalysed the 5' RACE reads using MiXCR and keeps one entry per CDR3 protein. The repertoire includes over 1,300,000 distinct CDR3 sequences, around 55% of them detected once, and 6.5% to 8.5% sits in the top ten. The CDR3 covers 10 residues. Germline V lookup: CDR1 SNHLY, CDR2 FYNNEI. Trimming shortened V by 9 bases and J by 4 bases, and 6 bases separated the two germline ends. V usage is TRBV2 and J usage is TRBJ1-2; D is ambiguous. The clonotype originates from a man aged 18-30 years in good health. Source material: blood. In DNA form, the CDR3 reads TGTGCCAGAAGCCTCTATGGCTACACCTTC. This translates into CARSLYGYTF. Supplemented by reference TRBV2 and TRBJ1-2, the full variable domain reads EPEVTQTPSHQVTQMGQEVILRCVPISNHLYFYWYRQILGQKVEFLVSFYNNEISEKSEIFDDQFSVERPDGSNFTLKIRSTKLEDSAMYFCARSLYGYTFGSGTRLTVV.